These 9 T cell receptor beta chains came from one sample sequenced in a study of regulatory T cells in long-lasting Graves disease. Through Arm-PCR of CDR3 regions and iRepertoire HTBI primers, TCR beta libraries were built. TCRdb re-analysed the multiplex PCR reads in MiXCR, keeping a single row per CDR3 protein. The sample consists of a few hundred thousand distinct CDR3 sequences, about 14% of them appearing once. Documented time point: newly diagnosed GD, antithyroid drugs for less than 3 months. With RNA extracted from PBMCs as input, the TCR library was made. This same sample was also taken into another study, of T cells in Graves' hyperthyroidism and ophthalmopathy.

The sample here was peripheral blood mononuclear cells (PBMCs), taken at new diagnosis, from a patient treated with antithyroid drugs. Source of these receptors: a woman aged 45-65 years with Graves disease.

This clonotype occurred once. With a much larger clone just one base away, this may be a read error. The rearrangement uses TRBV30 and TRBJ1-1; D unresolved. Looked up from germline, CDR1 is GTSNPN and CDR2 is SVGIG (reference sequence). This CDR3 comprises 12 residues. The CDR3 here is CTWSGSSTEAFF. For the CDR3, the DNA is TGTACCTGGAGTGGAAGCTCCACTGAAGCTTTCTTT. The full variable domain, with the rest looked up from reference TRBV30 and TRBJ1-1, is SQTIHQWPATLVQPVGSPLSLECTVEGTSNPNLYWYRQAAGRGLQLLFYSVGIGQISSEVPQNLSASRPQDRQFILSSKKLLLSDSGFYLCTWSGSSTEAFFGQGTRLTVV.

Notes on this clonotype: A much larger clone differs by one base, so this may be a read error. The V gene is TRBV7-9, the J gene TRBJ2-7; TRBD2 matches 10 bases. Per the germline V gene, CDR1 is SEHNR and CDR2 is FQNEAQ (reference sequence). The trim removed 5 bases at V and 2 bases at J, leaving 6 bases unmatched. There are 15 residues in the CDR3. The CDR3 loop is CASSRWTSGTYEQYF. The DNA of the CDR3 is TGTGCCAGCAGCCGATGGACTAGCGGCACCTACGAGCAGTACTTC. Drawing the rest from reference TRBV7-9 and TRBJ2-7, the complete variable domain is DTGVSQNPRHKITKRGQNVTFRCDPISEHNRLYWYRQTLGQGPEFLTYFQNEAQLEKSRLLSDRFSAERPKGSFSTLEIQRTEQGDSAMYLCASSRWTSGTYEQYFGPGTRLTVT.

In this sample, this clonotype turned up a few times. The chain has TRBV7-9 and TRBJ2-1; TRBD2 aligns across 7 bases. Germline values: CDR1 SEHNR, CDR2 FQNEAQ (reference sequence). The CDR3 spans 15 residues. The junction had 13 bases not matched to a gene; V was cut back by 6 bases and J by 8 bases. CDR3 DNA sequence: TGTGCCAGCAGTCCGTGGCGGGAGCAAAACGATGAGCAGTTCTTC. This gives the protein CASSPWREQNDEQFF.

This clonotype was recorded at least ten times. This chain joins TRBV11-2 and TRBJ2-5; maybe TRBD2 (6 bases). The germline V and J ends were trimmed by 0 bases and 4 bases, with 12 bases remaining between them. Germline CDR1 and CDR2: SGHAT and FQNNGV. There are 15 residues in the CDR3. The CDR3 DNA follows: TGTGCCAGCAGCTTAGATGGAGGGCAGGGAGAGACCCAGTACTTC. Translated, it gives CASSLDGGQGETQYF.

This clonotype occurred many times. The rearrangement links TRBV13 to TRBJ2-7, with 8 bases lining up with TRBD1. CDR1 is PRHDT and CDR2 is FYEKMQ in the germline V gene (reference sequence). The CDR3 sequence is 13 residues long. The J segment lost 7 bases and the V segment lost 5 bases, leaving 7 bases of the junction unmatched. The CDR3 DNA reads TGTGCCAGCAGCGCCGACAGGGGCAGGGAGCAGTACTTC. It specifies CASSADRGREQYF.

This chain connects TRBV4-1 to TRBJ2-7; 7 nucleotides agree with TRBD2. The germline gives CDR1 MGHRA, CDR2 YSYEKL. This CDR3 comprises 15 residues. V lost 0 bases to trimming and J lost 0 bases; unmatched junction nucleotides: 2. The CDR3 nucleotides read TGCGCCAGCAGCCAAGAGGGCGGGAGCTCCTACGAGCAGTACTTC. This encodes CASSQEGGSSYEQYF.

There are a few counts of this clonotype. The genes are TRBV5-1 and TRBJ2-7, with 9 bases matching TRBD2. J lost 4 bases, V lost 2 bases, and 13 bases had no gene match. In germline, CDR1 is SGHRS, CDR2 YFSETQ. The CDR3 has 17 amino acids. CDR3 protein: CASSFGDSSGAKYEQYF. CDR3 nucleotides: TGCGCCAGCAGCTTCGGCGACTCTAGCGGGGCGAAATACGAGCAGTACTTC. Combining the CDR3 with reference TRBV5-1 and TRBJ2-7 gives the whole variable domain KAGVTQTPRYLIKTRGQQVTLSCSPISGHRSVSWYQQTPGQGLQFLFEYFSETQRNKGNFPGRFSGRQFSNSRSEMNVSTLELGDSALYLCASSFGDSSGAKYEQYFGPGTRLTVT.

The chain carries TRBV5-1 and TRBJ1-6, with unresolved D. The V gene lost 2 bases and the J gene lost 8 bases, with 11 bases spanning the gap. CDR3 length: 14 residues. The germline CDR1 and CDR2 sequences are SGHRS and YFSETQ. The CDR3 nucleotides read TGCGCCAGCAGCTTTGTGGAGCGGGATTCACCCCTCCACTTT. Translation gives CASSFVERDSPLHF.

The rearrangement joins TRBV7-3 to TRBJ1-6, with D unresolved. In germline, CDR1 is SGHTA, CDR2 FQGTGA. Trimming removed 2 bases from V and 10 bases from J, with 12 bases in between. The CDR3 runs 14 residues. The CDR3 nucleotides read TGTGCCAGCAGCTTATTGGGCCCTAACTCACCCCTCCACTTT. Translation gives CASSLLGPNSPLHF. Combining the CDR3 with reference TRBV7-3 and TRBJ1-6 gives the whole variable domain GAGVSQTPSNKVTEKGKYVELRCDPISGHTALYWYRQSLGQGPEFLIYFQGTGAADDSGLPNDRFFAVRPEGSVSTLKIQRTERGDSAVYLCASSLLGPNSPLHFGNGTRLTVT.